The following is a TCR beta chain sequence with its context. The antigen remains undetermined. The data originate from a study of T cell repertoires in cytomegalovirus infection. Background on the study: From public TCR beta signatures came an indication of both CMV infection and matching HLA type. Whole-study results and caveats: Adding up the frequency of public TCR beta families identified people who carried CMV plus the relevant HLA. The study found HLA-C-restricted CMV-specific TCR beta clonotypes dominating the ex vivo response.

Trimming pared 7 bases from V and 5 bases from J, leaving 11 bases between. This CDR3 is built from 12 residues. Germline V CDR1 and CDR2: SNHLY, FYNNEI. TCRdb recomputed calls from the reads with MiXCR, one row per CDR3 protein. The sample lists about 920,000 distinct CDR3 sequences, approximately 30% occurring once. The sequence derives from a human donor in good health (CMV status not recorded). Some clones in this sample may be carry-over from other donors' samples. The sequenced sample was cultured CD8+ T cells from PBMCs, obtained from culture after CMV antigen stimulation. V is TRBV2 and J is TRBJ1-1; possibly TRBD1 for D (6 bases). The CDR3 bases are TGTGCCAGCATCAGGGGTTGGACTGAAGCTTTCTTT. It specifies CASIRGWTEAFF.